One sample yielded the 18 T cell receptor beta chains listed below, sequenced in a study of cytomegalovirus exposure and HLA in healthy donors. A multiplex PCR was run with 60 Vbeta primers and 13 Jbeta primers. Libraries were prepared by immunoSEQ multiplex PCR; TCRdb keeps only in-frame clonotypes and omits some of them. The data contain roughly 120,000 clones, around four fifths of them singletons. The specimen was PBMCs. These receptors originate from a human donor in good health.

V is TRBV11-2 and J is TRBJ2-1, with D possibly being TRBD1 (6 bases). The CDR3 covers 11 residues. Germline lookup yields CDR1 SGHAT and CDR2 FQNNGV. V was trimmed by 1 base and J by 14 bases, leaving 9 bases between them. The CDR3 spells CASSLAAGEFF. CDR3 bases: TGTGCCAGCAGCTTAGCGGCAGGGGAGTTCTTC.

V usage is TRBV29-1 and J usage is TRBJ2-7; weak D call: TRBD1 (5 bases). Germline V CDR1 and CDR2: SQVTM, ANQGSEA. The CDR3 totals 16 residues. The V and J ends lost 4 bases and 5 bases respectively, with 24 bases between them. DNA for the CDR3: TGCAGCGTTGTGGTTGGAGCAGGGCCGTTTTCACACGAGCAGTACTTC. As protein: CSVVVGAGPFSHEQYF.

V and J are TRBV6-5 and TRBJ2-7; D remains unclear. V was pared by 4 bases and J by 4 bases, with 11 bases between. Germline V CDR1 and CDR2: MNHEY, SVGAGI. This CDR3 region has 13 residues. This CDR3 is CASSSSAVYEQYF. CDR3 in DNA: TGTGCCAGCAGTTCGTCCGCGGTGTACGAGCAGTACTTC.

Remarks on this clone: One end of the junction varies from germline; a read error may be responsible. V is TRBV4-1 and J is TRBJ2-2; D might be TRBD1 (5 bases). The CDR3 length is 15 residues. Looked up from germline, CDR1 is MGHRA and CDR2 is YSYEKL. In DNA form, the CDR3 reads TGTGCCAGCAGCCAAGATAGGGGAAGCACCGGGGAGCTGTTTTTT. It translates to CASSQDRGSTGELFF.

CDR3 amino acids: CASSVGSWRGAGTDTQYF. CDR3 nucleotide sequence: TGTGCCAGCAGCGTAGGATCGTGGCGGGGGGCCGGCACAGATACGCAGTATTTT. This chain uses TRBV9 with TRBJ2-3, with TRBD2 matching 8 bases. Germline V CDR1 and CDR2: SGDLS, YYNGEE. The CDR3 loop spans 18 amino acids. With V trimmed by 0 bases and J by 1 base, 10 bases remained unmatched.

The chain links TRBV2 to TRBJ1-3, with D uncertain. Germline CDR1 reads SNHLY; CDR2 reads FYNNEI. This CDR3 spans 13 amino acids. V lost 7 bases, J lost 2 bases, and 9 bases lay in between. CDR3 coding DNA: TGTGCCAGCAACAACAATCCTGGAAACACCATATATTTT. Its protein is CASNNNPGNTIYF.

This clone has just one count. The V call is TRBV18, the J call TRBJ1-5; D possibly corresponds to TRBD1 (6 bases). The V end was cut by 2 bases, the J end by 1 base, with 9 bases between. The CDR3 loop spans 15 amino acids. Germline loops: CDR1 KGHSH, CDR2 LQKENI. The CDR3 DNA follows: TGTGCCAGCTCACCAAGCAGGGGAAGCAATCAGCCCCAGCATTTT. This codes for CASSPSRGSNQPQHF.

V and J are TRBV5-1 and TRBJ1-6, with D perhaps TRBD1 (5 bases). The germline V gene has CDR1 SGHRS and CDR2 YFSETQ. V lost 0 bases and J lost 8, with 18 bases in between. This CDR3 is 17 amino acids long. The CDR3 DNA follows: TGCGCCAGCAGCTTGGTGGGTCCAGGGCGGGAGGATTCACCCCTCCACTTT. Its protein is CASSLVGPGREDSPLHF.

The chain recombines TRBV6-5 with TRBJ1-2, with D perhaps TRBD1 (6 bases). The CDR3 consists of 15 residues. Deletions cut 7 bases from V and 4 bases from J, with 19 bases between. Per the germline V gene, CDR1 is MNHEY and CDR2 is SVGAGI. CDR3 loop: CASTVVLGTTYGYTF. The CDR3 DNA follows: TGTGCCAGCACAGTCGTCTTAGGGACAACCTATGGCTACACCTTC.

The V call is TRBV5-4, the J call TRBJ2-5; 11 nucleotides align to TRBD2. CDR3 length equals 18 residues. V lost 2 bases, J lost 3 bases, and 12 bases stayed unmatched. Looked up from germline, CDR1 is SGHNT and CDR2 is YYREEE (reference sequence). This CDR3 reads CASSFRFIGTSGEETQYF. CDR3 in DNA: TGTGCCAGCAGCTTTCGCTTTATCGGGACTAGCGGCGAAGAGACCCAGTACTTC.

This clone was counted a single time. Germline is not matched at one junction end, which may reflect a read error. Other DNA sequences in the sample encode the same CDR3. The chain joins TRBV4-1 to TRBJ1-3; maybe TRBD1 (6 bases). Germline V lookup: CDR1 MGHRA, CDR2 YSYEKL. The CDR3 has 15 residues. CDR3 sequence: CASRPTGSSGNTIYF. For the CDR3, the DNA is TGTGCCAGCAGGCCGACAGGTTCCTCTGGAAACACCATATATTTT.

As DNA, the CDR3 is TGTGCCAGCAGCCAAGATTTTCCGGACACACTCTATGGCTACACCTTC. Its translation is CASSQDFPDTLYGYTF. The chain recombines TRBV4-2 with TRBJ1-2; possible D gene TRBD1, 5 bases. Trimming took 0 bases from V and 4 from J, leaving 15 bases between them. The CDR3 runs 16 residues. Germline assignment: CDR1 LGHNA and CDR2 YNFKEQ.

The chain carries TRBV28 and TRBJ1-2; D is unclear. This CDR3 has 12 amino acids. V was clipped by 3 bases and J by 4 bases, with 6 bases between them. Looked up from germline, CDR1 is MDHEN and CDR2 is SYDVKM. The CDR3 bases are TGTGCCAGCAGTTTGGCGGGCTATGGCTACACCTTC. Translated: CASSLAGYGYTF.

The chain is built from TRBV27 and TRBJ2-1; D not certain. Trimming stripped 0 bases from V and 5 bases from J, with 5 bases between. The CDR3 is 13 residues long. Germline V gives CDR1 MNHEY, CDR2 SMNVEV (reference sequence). CDR3 nucleotides: TGTGCCAGCAGTTTATCGCGAAACAATGAGCAGTTCTTC. Translation: CASSLSRNNEQFF.

The chain carries TRBV4-2 and TRBJ1-1; 9 bases fit TRBD1. Germline V gives CDR1 LGHNA, CDR2 YNFKEQ. J was trimmed by 8 bases and V by 4 bases; bases with no gene match: 5. There are 13 residues in the CDR3. CDR3 amino acids: CASSLEDRGEAFF. The CDR3 nucleotides read TGTGCCAGCAGCCTAGAGGACAGGGGCGAAGCTTTCTTT.

The chain combines TRBV28 with TRBJ2-1, with TRBD2 as a possible D gene (5 bases). This CDR3 is 15 amino acids long. V lost 5 bases and J lost 7, with 18 bases in between. Germline lookup yields CDR1 MDHEN and CDR2 SYDVKM. The CDR3 DNA follows: TGTGCCAGCAGTCCCCGGGTTTCGAGGGTGAATGAGCAGTTCTTC. As protein: CASSPRVSRVNEQFF.

This clone was observed a few times. The chain carries TRBV18 and TRBJ1-5; a possible D gene is TRBD1 (6 bases). V shed 3 bases and J shed 5 bases, with 11 bases lying between them. Germline CDR1 KGHSH, CDR2 LQKENI. There are 14 residues in the CDR3. The CDR3 loop reads CASSPGQGHQPQHF. CDR3 bases: TGTGCCAGCTCACCTGGGCAGGGGCATCAGCCCCAGCATTTT.

This chain uses TRBV5-4 with TRBJ2-5; TRBD2 is a possible D gene (7 bases). The CDR3 is 13 residues long. Trimming left V 7 bases short and J 3 bases short, with 13 bases between. From germline, CDR1 is SGHNT and CDR2 YYREEE (reference sequence). The CDR3 nucleotides read TGTGCCAGCTCTAAGGGGGGGGAAGAGACCCAGTACTTC. Protein: CASSKGGEETQYF.